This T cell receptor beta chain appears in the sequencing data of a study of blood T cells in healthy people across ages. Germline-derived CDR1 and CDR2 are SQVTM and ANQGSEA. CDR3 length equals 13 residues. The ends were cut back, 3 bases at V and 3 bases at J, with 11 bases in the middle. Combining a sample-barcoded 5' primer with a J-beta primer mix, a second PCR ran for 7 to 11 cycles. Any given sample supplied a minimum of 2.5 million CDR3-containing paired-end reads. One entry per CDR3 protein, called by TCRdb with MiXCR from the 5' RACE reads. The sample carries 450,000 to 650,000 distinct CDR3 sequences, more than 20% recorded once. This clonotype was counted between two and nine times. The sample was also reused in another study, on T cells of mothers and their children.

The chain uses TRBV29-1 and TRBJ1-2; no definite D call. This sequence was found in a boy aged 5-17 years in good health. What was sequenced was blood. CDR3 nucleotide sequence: TGCAGCGTTGAGTCGGGCCTAGACTATGGCTACACCTTC. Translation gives CSVESGLDYGYTF.